Listed below are T cell receptor beta chains from one sample, sequenced in a study of regulatory T cells in long-lasting Graves disease. Each CDR3 protein is one row after TCRdb ran MiXCR on the multiplex PCR reads. In the table there are under 500,000 distinct CDR3 sequences, less than 25% of which are singletons. The sample in question was peripheral blood mononuclear cells (PBMCs), obtained when the disease was refractory, from a patient treated with antithyroid drugs. The receptors originated from a female donor with Graves disease. The CDR3 runs from the conserved cysteine through the conserved F or W. Each record gives: clone size, CDR3 length, D gene, J gene, V gene, CDR3 DNA, CDR3 protein. D genes are given only for firm matches. Size tells how often a clone was seen (once, few, many) or the class of an expanded clone, and some rows leave it out.

abundance: once
len: 13
d_gene: NA
j_gene: TRBJ1-5
v_gene: TRBV7-9
CDR3nt: TGTGCCGGCAGCTCCGGGGGTGATCAGCCCCAGCATTTT
CDR3aa: CAGSSGGDQPQHF

abundance: many
len: 16
d_gene: NA
j_gene: TRBJ1-6
v_gene: TRBV28
CDR3nt: TGTGCCAGCAACTCGGGGGCGGGCTCCTATAATTCACCCCTCCACTTT
CDR3aa: CASNSGAGSYNSPLHF

abundance: NA
len: 14
d_gene: NA
j_gene: TRBJ1-5
v_gene: TRBV5-5
CDR3nt: TGTGCCAGCAGCCGGGTGGGGGAGGGTCAGCCCCAGCATTTT
CDR3aa: CASSRVGEGQPQHF

abundance: few
len: 15
d_gene: NA
j_gene: TRBJ2-7
v_gene: TRBV7-9
CDR3nt: TGTGCCAGCAGTCTAGACAGTTCACTCTCCTACGAGCAGTACTTC
CDR3aa: CASSLDSSLSYEQYF

abundance: few
len: 14
d_gene: NA
j_gene: TRBJ2-2
v_gene: TRBV10-3
CDR3nt: TGTGCCATCAGTGATGTCTCGAACACCGGGGAGCTGTTTTTT
CDR3aa: CAISDVSNTGELFF

abundance: many
len: 18
d_gene: NA
j_gene: TRBJ1-2
v_gene: TRBV27
CDR3nt: TGTGCCAGCAGTCCACTGATCCCGGGGCAGGGTACTAACTATGGCTACACCTTC
CDR3aa: CASSPLIPGQGTNYGYTF

abundance: few
len: 14
d_gene: NA
j_gene: TRBJ1-1
v_gene: TRBV12-3/TRBV12-4
CDR3nt: TGTGCCAGCAGACCTGGGGGGATTCCCGGTGAAGCTTTCTTT
CDR3aa: CASRPGGIPGEAFF

abundance: NA
len: 17
d_gene: TRBD2
j_gene: TRBJ2-7
v_gene: TRBV6-1
CDR3nt: TGTGCCACCCGATCCCACAGTGGAGGGGACTACTCCTACGAGCAGTACTTC
CDR3aa: CATRSHSGGDYSYEQYF

abundance: few
len: 15
d_gene: NA
j_gene: TRBJ2-5
v_gene: TRBV18
CDR3nt: TGTGCCAGCTCACCCAAGGAAGGCGGACAAGAGACCCAGTACTTC
CDR3aa: CASSPKEGGQETQYF

abundance: many
len: 14
d_gene: TRBD2
j_gene: TRBJ2-7
v_gene: TRBV12-3/TRBV12-4
CDR3nt: TGTGCCAGCAGTTTAGTAGCGGGCCTATACGAGCAGTACTTC
CDR3aa: CASSLVAGLYEQYF

abundance: NA
len: 12
d_gene: NA
j_gene: TRBJ2-5
v_gene: TRBV12-3/TRBV12-4
CDR3nt: TGTGCCAGCAGCCCAAGTGAAGAGACCCAGTACTTC
CDR3aa: CASSPSEETQYF

abundance: NA
len: 14
d_gene: TRBD2
j_gene: TRBJ2-2
v_gene: TRBV11-2
CDR3nt: TGTGCCAGCACCGGTAGCGGGAGGATCGGGGAGCTGTTTTTT
CDR3aa: CASTGSGRIGELFF

abundance: many
len: 17
d_gene: NA
j_gene: TRBJ1-2
v_gene: TRBV12-3/TRBV12-4
CDR3nt: TGTGCCAGCAGTTTAGTGTCGATGGACAGTTCACTAGGGGGCTACACCTTC
CDR3aa: CASSLVSMDSSLGGYTF

abundance: few
len: 15
d_gene: NA
j_gene: TRBJ2-3
v_gene: TRBV12-3/TRBV12-4
CDR3nt: TGTGCCAGCAGTTACAGTGGGGACCACTCCGATACGCAGTATTTT
CDR3aa: CASSYSGDHSDTQYF

abundance: many
len: 16
d_gene: NA
j_gene: TRBJ1-4
v_gene: TRBV11-2
CDR3nt: TGTGCCAGCAGCTTAGCGATAGGGTTGGGCAATGAAAAACTGTTTTTT
CDR3aa: CASSLAIGLGNEKLFF

abundance: few
len: 14
d_gene: NA
j_gene: TRBJ1-6
v_gene: TRBV12-3/TRBV12-4
CDR3nt: TGTGCCAGCAGTTTAGGGGATTTAAATTCACCCCTCCACTTT
CDR3aa: CASSLGDLNSPLHF

abundance: NA
len: 16
d_gene: TRBD2
j_gene: TRBJ2-4
v_gene: TRBV27
CDR3nt: TGTGCCAGCAGTTTCGGACTAGCGGGAGCCAAAAACATTCAGTACTTC
CDR3aa: CASSFGLAGAKNIQYF

abundance: few
len: 15
d_gene: NA
j_gene: TRBJ2-7
v_gene: TRBV4-1
CDR3nt: TGCGCCAGCAGCCAAGGGGCGGGTAGCGCCTACGAGCAGTACTTC
CDR3aa: CASSQGAGSAYEQYF

abundance: NA
len: 14
d_gene: NA
j_gene: TRBJ2-7
v_gene: TRBV30
CDR3nt: TGTGCCTGGAGTGTAGGCATATCCCCCTGGGAGCAGTACTTC
CDR3aa: CAWSVGISPWEQYF

abundance: many
len: 16
d_gene: NA
j_gene: TRBJ1-1
v_gene: TRBV11-1
CDR3nt: TGTGCCAGCAGCCCCACCCCAGGACACCGATGGGGTGAAGCTTTCTTT
CDR3aa: CASSPTPGHRWGEAFF

abundance: many
len: 13
d_gene: NA
j_gene: TRBJ2-7
v_gene: TRBV7-2
CDR3nt: TGTGCCAGCAGCCCAACAGAAGGGGGCGAGCAGTACTTC
CDR3aa: CASSPTEGGEQYF

abundance: NA
len: 13
d_gene: NA
j_gene: TRBJ2-3
v_gene: TRBV28
CDR3nt: TGTGCCAGCAGTTTGGGCCGGACCCTATCTAAGTATTTT
CDR3aa: CASSLGRTLSKYF

abundance: few
len: 14
d_gene: NA
j_gene: TRBJ1-6
v_gene: TRBV5-5
CDR3nt: TGTGCCAGCAGCTTGGCCAAATCGAATTCACCCCTCCACTTT
CDR3aa: CASSLAKSNSPLHF

abundance: many
len: 13
d_gene: NA
j_gene: TRBJ1-4
v_gene: TRBV20-1
CDR3nt: TGCAGTGCTAGAGATGCGTCGGGGTTAAAACTGTTTTTT
CDR3aa: CSARDASGLKLFF

abundance: NA
len: 12
d_gene: NA
j_gene: TRBJ2-7
v_gene: TRBV14
CDR3nt: TGTGCCAGCAGCCCCACCCGGGGGGAGCAGTACTTC
CDR3aa: CASSPTRGEQYF

abundance: NA
len: 16
d_gene: NA
j_gene: TRBJ2-2
v_gene: TRBV7-9
CDR3nt: TGTGCCAGCAGCTCATCCGGGACCTGGAACACCGGGGAGCTGTTTTTT
CDR3aa: CASSSSGTWNTGELFF

abundance: NA
len: 14
d_gene: TRBD1
j_gene: TRBJ1-2
v_gene: TRBV29-1
CDR3nt: TGCAGCGTTGTGCCCCCGGGACAGGGGGCAGGCTACACCTTC
CDR3aa: CSVVPPGQGAGYTF

abundance: many
len: 12
d_gene: NA
j_gene: TRBJ2-5
v_gene: TRBV7-2
CDR3nt: TGTGCCAGCAGCTTCAGCCTGGCGGCCCAGTACTTC
CDR3aa: CASSFSLAAQYF

abundance: NA
len: 15
d_gene: NA
j_gene: TRBJ2-3
v_gene: TRBV14
CDR3nt: TGTGCCAGCAGCCAAGTCCAGGATTCCACAGATACGCAGTATTTT
CDR3aa: CASSQVQDSTDTQYF

abundance: few
len: 15
d_gene: NA
j_gene: TRBJ1-5
v_gene: TRBV7-2
CDR3nt: TGTGCCAGCAGCTCAATGCAGGGTATCTCACAGCCCCAGCATTTT
CDR3aa: CASSSMQGISQPQHF

abundance: many
len: 13
d_gene: NA
j_gene: TRBJ1-1
v_gene: TRBV6-1
CDR3nt: TGTGCCAGCTTGCTCGACAGTAACACTGAAGCTTTCTTT
CDR3aa: CASLLDSNTEAFF

abundance: NA
len: 16
d_gene: TRBD2
j_gene: TRBJ2-1
v_gene: TRBV24-1
CDR3nt: TGTGCCACCAGTGAGAATAGCGGGAAAGTTGTCAATGAGCAGTTCTTC
CDR3aa: CATSENSGKVVNEQFF

abundance: NA
len: 15
d_gene: TRBD2
j_gene: TRBJ2-3
v_gene: TRBV28
CDR3nt: TGTGCCAGCAGTCTCCGACTAGCGTTGACAGATACGCAGTATTTT
CDR3aa: CASSLRLALTDTQYF

abundance: many
len: 14
d_gene: TRBD1
j_gene: TRBJ2-7
v_gene: TRBV28
CDR3nt: TGTGCCAGCAGTTCCCACGACAGGGGCTACGAGCAGTACTTC
CDR3aa: CASSSHDRGYEQYF

abundance: NA
len: 14
d_gene: NA
j_gene: TRBJ2-7
v_gene: TRBV4-2
CDR3nt: TGTGCCAGCAGCCAAGAACCCGTTCTCTACGAGCAGTACTTC
CDR3aa: CASSQEPVLYEQYF

abundance: NA
len: 14
d_gene: NA
j_gene: TRBJ2-2
v_gene: TRBV7-2
CDR3nt: TGTGCCAGCAGAACCGGGCCGATCACCGGGGAGCTGTTTTTT
CDR3aa: CASRTGPITGELFF

abundance: many
len: 15
d_gene: TRBD1
j_gene: TRBJ2-7
v_gene: TRBV7-2
CDR3nt: TGTGCCAGCAGCCTAGGGGGACAGGGCTCCTACGAGCAGTACTTC
CDR3aa: CASSLGGQGSYEQYF

abundance: many
len: 13
d_gene: NA
j_gene: TRBJ2-7
v_gene: TRBV28
CDR3nt: TGTGCCAGCAGCCACCTCCGGGGACGCGAGCAGTACTTC
CDR3aa: CASSHLRGREQYF

abundance: NA
len: 14
d_gene: NA
j_gene: TRBJ1-5
v_gene: TRBV4-1
CDR3nt: TGCGCCAGCAGCCAAGACTGGGACAATCAGCCCCAGCATTTT
CDR3aa: CASSQDWDNQPQHF

abundance: NA
len: 13
d_gene: NA
j_gene: TRBJ2-5
v_gene: TRBV7-7
CDR3nt: TGTGCTAGCAGCCATTCCGTGGGAGAGACCCAGTACTTC
CDR3aa: CASSHSVGETQYF

abundance: NA
len: 13
d_gene: NA
j_gene: TRBJ2-5
v_gene: TRBV20-1
CDR3nt: TGCAGTGCCCCGGGGACTGGGGATGTGACCCAGTACTTC
CDR3aa: CSAPGTGDVTQYF

abundance: NA
len: 13
d_gene: TRBD1
j_gene: TRBJ2-7
v_gene: TRBV18
CDR3nt: TGTGCCAGCTCAACGACAGGGATAAGTGAACAGTACTTC
CDR3aa: CASSTTGISEQYF

abundance: few
len: 9
d_gene: NA
j_gene: TRBJ1-1
v_gene: TRBV12-3/TRBV12-4
CDR3nt: TGTGCCAGCAGCCCCCCGGAATGTTTT
CDR3aa: CASSPPECF

abundance: few
len: 15
d_gene: NA
j_gene: TRBJ2-5
v_gene: TRBV28
CDR3nt: TGTGCCAGCAGGCCCAGGAGGGTCCGCCAAGAGACCCAGTACTTC
CDR3aa: CASRPRRVRQETQYF

abundance: many
len: 17
d_gene: TRBD1
j_gene: TRBJ2-6
v_gene: TRBV2
CDR3nt: TGTGCCAGCTCCAGGGACAGCCAGAACTCTGGGGCCAACGTCCTGACTTTC
CDR3aa: CASSRDSQNSGANVLTF

abundance: many
len: 15
d_gene: NA
j_gene: TRBJ1-1
v_gene: TRBV3-1
CDR3nt: TGTGCCAGCAGCCTCACACAGAACATGAACACTGAAGCTTTCTTT
CDR3aa: CASSLTQNMNTEAFF

abundance: few
len: 14
d_gene: NA
j_gene: TRBJ2-5
v_gene: TRBV7-9
CDR3nt: TGTGCCAGCAGCTTACTCAGGAGTCAAGAGACCCAGTACTTC
CDR3aa: CASSLLRSQETQYF

abundance: NA
len: 13
d_gene: TRBD2
j_gene: TRBJ2-2
v_gene: TRBV6-1
CDR3nt: TGTGCCAGCATCGGGGGGACGATCGGGGAGCTGTTTTTT
CDR3aa: CASIGGTIGELFF

abundance: NA
len: 10
d_gene: NA
j_gene: TRBJ1-1
v_gene: TRBV28
CDR3nt: TGTGCCAGCAGAAACCGAGGGGCTTTCTTT
CDR3aa: CASRNRGAFF

abundance: many
len: 12
d_gene: NA
j_gene: TRBJ1-1
v_gene: TRBV6-1
CDR3nt: TGTGCCAGCAGCCACAACGGGGGGGAAGCTTTCTTT
CDR3aa: CASSHNGGEAFF

abundance: NA
len: 17
d_gene: TRBD1
j_gene: TRBJ1-1
v_gene: TRBV6-2/TRBV6-3
CDR3nt: TGTGCCAGCAGTTACGGGACAGGAGTCCCCTTGGGCACTGAAGCTTTCTTT
CDR3aa: CASSYGTGVPLGTEAFF

abundance: few
len: 14
d_gene: NA
j_gene: TRBJ1-1
v_gene: TRBV19
CDR3nt: TGTGCCAGTAGTACCTCAGGAGCCCCGACTGAAGCTTTCTTT
CDR3aa: CASSTSGAPTEAFF

abundance: many
len: 17
d_gene: TRBD2
j_gene: TRBJ2-7
v_gene: TRBV20-1
CDR3nt: TGCAGTGCTAGAGGTTGGGGACTAGCGGGAGAGTTTCGTGAGCAGTACTTC
CDR3aa: CSARGWGLAGEFREQYF

abundance: many
len: 16
d_gene: NA
j_gene: TRBJ1-5
v_gene: TRBV2
CDR3nt: TGTGCCAGCAGTGAACAAGGCCCCGGGCCGAGTCAGCCCCAGCATTTT
CDR3aa: CASSEQGPGPSQPQHF

abundance: NA
len: 14
d_gene: NA
j_gene: TRBJ2-7
v_gene: TRBV20-1
CDR3nt: TGCAGTGCCACGCAAGTCGACCTCTCCTACGAGCAGTACTTC
CDR3aa: CSATQVDLSYEQYF